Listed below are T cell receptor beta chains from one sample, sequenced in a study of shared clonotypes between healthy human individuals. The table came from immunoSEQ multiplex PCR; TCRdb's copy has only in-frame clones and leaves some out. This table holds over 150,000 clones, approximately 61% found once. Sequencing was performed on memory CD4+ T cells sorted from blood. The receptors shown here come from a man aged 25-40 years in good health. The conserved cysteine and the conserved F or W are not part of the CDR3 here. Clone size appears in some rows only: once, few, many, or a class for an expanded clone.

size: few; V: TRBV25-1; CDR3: ASSESVGRSSYNEQF
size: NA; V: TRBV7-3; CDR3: ASSSGSGTLYNEQF
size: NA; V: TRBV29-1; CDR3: SVGTGQETQY
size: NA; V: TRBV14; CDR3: ASSQRSATGELF
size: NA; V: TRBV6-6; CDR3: ASSYSGAANEQF
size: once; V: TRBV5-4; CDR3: ASSLTDRPDTQY
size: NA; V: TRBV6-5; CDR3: ASSYMGQGGTEAF
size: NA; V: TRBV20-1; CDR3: SARPLDEQY
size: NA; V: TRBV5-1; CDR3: ASSLEAGGTDTQY
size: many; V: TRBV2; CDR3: ASSDVGQGTDTQY
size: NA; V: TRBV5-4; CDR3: ASSLVAEETQY
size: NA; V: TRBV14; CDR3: ASSQVGFGNTIY
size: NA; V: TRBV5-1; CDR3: ASSPSVAGTGELF
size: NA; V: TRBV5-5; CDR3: ASRPTLTSYEQY
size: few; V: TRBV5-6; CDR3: ASSFMGLAGGRETQY
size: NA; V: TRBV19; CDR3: ASSRGGNEQF
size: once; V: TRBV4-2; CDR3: ASSTRPGPTDTQY
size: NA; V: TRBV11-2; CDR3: ASSLIAGVGEQY
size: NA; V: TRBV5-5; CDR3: ASSLGRGRFREAF
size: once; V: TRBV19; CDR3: ASSIAGPYEQY
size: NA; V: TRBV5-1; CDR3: ASSSSSSGGLAGEQF
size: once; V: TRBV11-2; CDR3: ASSLGQAGGTEAF
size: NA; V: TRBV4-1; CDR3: ASSRGGLSLMNTEAF
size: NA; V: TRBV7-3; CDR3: ASSLGAAYNEQF
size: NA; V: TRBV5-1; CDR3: ASSLQGLDEQY
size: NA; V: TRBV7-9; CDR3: ASSARTSGPSDEQF
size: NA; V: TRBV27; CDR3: ASTGLAGAEQY
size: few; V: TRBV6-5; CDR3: ASSPSRDISEAF
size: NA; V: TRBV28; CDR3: ASSSEQGAATNEKLF
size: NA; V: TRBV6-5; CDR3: ASSRDRGLYEQY
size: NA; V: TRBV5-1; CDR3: ASSLDGRDTEAF
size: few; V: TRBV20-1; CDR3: SARSQWEQF
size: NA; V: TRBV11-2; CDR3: ASSLGVYEQY
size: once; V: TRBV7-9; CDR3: ASSLAWRDGYT
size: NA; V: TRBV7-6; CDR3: ASSNDRVGNTIY
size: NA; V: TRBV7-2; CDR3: ASSLNTGGGGEKLF
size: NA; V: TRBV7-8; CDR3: ASSLGEGGSGYT
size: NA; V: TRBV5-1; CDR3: ASSPGQGGMNTEAF
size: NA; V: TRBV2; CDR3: ASSGQGSGNTIY
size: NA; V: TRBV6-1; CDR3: ASRPQYGNQPQH
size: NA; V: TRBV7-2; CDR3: ASSSPSGTGSYEQY
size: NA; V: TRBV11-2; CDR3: ASSLRGSGINEQF
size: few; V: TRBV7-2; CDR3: ASSLVGGTGNNEQF
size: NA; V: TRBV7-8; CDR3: ASSPLGVLETQY
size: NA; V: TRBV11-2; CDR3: ASSLAWSRELF
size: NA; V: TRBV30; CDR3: AWSVRINEQF
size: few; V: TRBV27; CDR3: ASKTGGLNQPQH
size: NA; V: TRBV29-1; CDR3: SVNDSQETQY
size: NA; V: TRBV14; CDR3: ASSQFLQETQY
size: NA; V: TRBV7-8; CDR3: ASSLAGTGSHEQF